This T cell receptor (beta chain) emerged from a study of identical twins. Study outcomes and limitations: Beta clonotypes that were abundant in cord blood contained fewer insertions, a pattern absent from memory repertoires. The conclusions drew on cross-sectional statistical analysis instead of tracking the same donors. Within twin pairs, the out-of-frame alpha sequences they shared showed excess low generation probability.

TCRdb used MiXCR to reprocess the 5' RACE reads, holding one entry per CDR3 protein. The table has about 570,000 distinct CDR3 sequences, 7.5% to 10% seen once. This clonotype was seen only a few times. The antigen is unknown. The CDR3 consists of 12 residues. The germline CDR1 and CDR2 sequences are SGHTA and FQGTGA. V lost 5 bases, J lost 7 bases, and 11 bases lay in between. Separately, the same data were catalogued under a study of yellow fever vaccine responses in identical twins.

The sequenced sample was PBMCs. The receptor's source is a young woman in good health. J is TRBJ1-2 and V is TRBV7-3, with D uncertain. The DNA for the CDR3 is TGTGCCAGCAGCCTCTCCAGCTCTGGCTACACCTTC. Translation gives CASSLSSSGYTF.